The rows below give T cell receptor beta chains drawn from one sample of a study of blood T cell repertoires in COVID-19. Measured with immunoSEQ multiplex PCR; TCRdb has only the in-frame clones, and not every one. There are about 88,000 clones in the sample; 87% occur only once, and around 19% lies in the top ten. Sequencing was done on a sample of peripheral blood. These receptors were taken from a woman aged 60-75 years with COVID-19, enrolled during active disease. Each CDR3 is given with its conserved first and last residue. The D gene is left open where the match is weak. Size tells how often a clone was seen (once, few, many) or the class of an expanded clone, and some rows leave it out.

TRBJ2-1,16,NA,NA,TRBV5-1,CASSYNGDLSYNEQFF,TGCGCCAGCAGCTACAACGGGGATCTCTCCTACAATGAGCAGTTCTTC
TRBJ1-4,14,NA,NA,TRBV10-3,CAIASQGVGEKLFF,TGTGCCATCGCCTCGCAAGGGGTGGGTGAAAAACTGTTTTTT
TRBJ1-1,17,NA,NA,TRBV12-5,CASGLTPTGAWDTEAFF,TGTGCTAGTGGACTTACCCCGACGGGAGCCTGGGACACTGAAGCTTTCTTT
TRBJ2-2,16,TRBD2,NA,TRBV14,CASSRWGGTNTGELFF,TGTGCCAGCAGCCGGTGGGGGGGGACGAACACCGGGGAGCTGTTTTTT
TRBJ2-1,12,NA,NA,TRBV2,CASSEEKLDFFF,TGTGCCAGCAGTGAAGAGAAGCTTGATTTCTTCTTC
TRBJ2-7,13,NA,NA,TRBV6-6,CASSYSRGYEQYF,TGTGCCAGCAGTTACTCACGGGGCTACGAGCAGTACTTC
TRBJ1-2,12,NA,NA,TRBV6-5,CASTPTGLRYTF,TGTGCCAGCACCCCCACGGGTCTACGCTACACCTTC
TRBJ1-6,17,NA,NA,TRBV5-6,CASSAIRGALTNSPLHF,TGTGCCAGCAGCGCAATACGGGGGGCTCTTACTAATTCACCCCTCCACTTT
TRBJ2-3,13,NA,NA,TRBV30,CAWKYTGSDTQYF,TGTGCCTGGAAATACACAGGGTCAGATACGCAGTATTTT
TRBJ1-3,14,NA,NA,TRBV7-8,CASSLNRAGNTIYF,TGTGCCAGCAGCTTAAACAGGGCAGGAAACACCATATATTTT
TRBJ1-1,15,NA,NA,TRBV18,CASSPLVGVGTEAFF,TGTGCCAGCTCACCACTCGTAGGGGTGGGCACTGAAGCTTTCTTT
TRBJ1-5,13,TRBD1,NA,TRBV18,CASSTGAIQPQHF,TGTGCCAGCTCTACAGGGGCGATTCAGCCCCAGCATTTT
TRBJ1-4,16,TRBD1,NA,TRBV4-3,CASSQGWTGEVGKLFF,TGCGCCAGCAGCCAAGGGTGGACAGGGGAAGTAGGAAAACTGTTTTTT
TRBJ1-1,12,NA,NA,TRBV7-9,CASSSRGTEAFF,TGTGCCAGCAGCAGCCGGGGCACTGAAGCTTTCTTT
TRBJ1-6,15,TRBD1,NA,TRBV15,CATSSATGGVSPLHF,TGTGCCACCAGCAGTGCCACAGGGGGCGTTTCACCCCTCCACTTT
TRBJ1-2,14,TRBD1,NA,TRBV6-2/TRBV6-3,CASSYATGDYGYTF,TGTGCCAGCAGTTACGCAACAGGGGACTATGGCTACACCTTC
TRBJ1-2,13,TRBD1,NA,TRBV11-2,CASSLEGARGYTF,TGTGCCAGCAGCTTGGAGGGGGCGCGGGGCTACACCTTC
TRBJ2-3,15,TRBD2,NA,TRBV5-1,CASSLPSGSGDTQYF,TGCGCCAGCAGCTTACCTAGCGGGTCGGGGGATACGCAGTATTTT
TRBJ1-1,13,NA,NA,TRBV6-5,CASRVTVNTEAFF,TGTGCCAGCAGAGTAACAGTGAACACTGAAGCTTTCTTT
TRBJ2-3,14,TRBD1,NA,TRBV5-6,CASSWNRGQDTQYF,TGTGCCAGCAGCTGGAACAGGGGGCAAGATACGCAGTATTTT
TRBJ1-5,15,NA,NA,TRBV30,CAWSEGSGSNQPQHF,TGTGCCTGGAGTGAGGGGTCGGGTAGCAATCAGCCCCAGCATTTT
TRBJ2-4,14,NA,once,TRBV27,CASSLSQSGNIQYF,TGTGCCAGCAGTTTAAGCCAAAGCGGAAACATTCAGTACTTC
TRBJ2-7,16,TRBD2,NA,TRBV7-6,CASRPDSGGPGNEQYF,TGTGCCAGCAGACCCGATAGCGGGGGCCCGGGAAACGAGCAGTACTTC
TRBJ1-1,17,TRBD1,NA,TRBV28,CASVELPGQGGRTEAFF,TGTGCCAGCGTAGAACTCCCGGGACAGGGGGGTAGAACTGAAGCTTTCTTT
TRBJ1-2,15,NA,NA,TRBV7-9,CASSLAMGGLYGYTF,TGTGCCAGCAGCTTAGCGATGGGGGGACTCTATGGCTACACCTTC
TRBJ2-3,15,NA,NA,TRBV24-1,CATSDPGMGTDTQYF,TGTGCCACCAGTGATCCAGGGATGGGCACAGATACGCAGTATTTT